This T cell receptor (beta chain) was identified in a study of CD4 T cells in relation to SARS-CoV-2 and coronaviruses. Study conclusions and caveats: Pre-pandemic and post-infection samples never came from the same donor.

Unexposed donor CD4+ T cells date from 2011-2018, before the COVID-19 pandemic. The data were produced by immunoSEQ multiplex PCR, yet TCRdb's version contains in-frame clones alone and is incomplete. This table has about 65,000 clones, around 87% appearing once. V lost 5 bases and J lost 2, with 13 bases in between. In germline, CDR1 is MDHEN, CDR2 SYDVKM. There are 15 residues in the CDR3. Remarks on this clone: Its target is unknown.

The sample consisted of memory CD4+ T cells from PBMCs. The TCR sequence derives from a human donor in good health. The rearrangement uses TRBV28 and TRBJ2-1; D perhaps matches TRBD1 (6 bases). In DNA, the CDR3 is TGTGCCAGCAGTCAGGGGCATGCTCCCTACAATGAGCAGTTCTTC. Amino acids: CASSQGHAPYNEQFF.